This paragraph reports one T cell receptor beta chain. The antigen is undetermined. This sample is drawn from a study of cytomegalovirus exposure and HLA in healthy donors. Study-wide results and limits: Roughly uniform sequencing depth across donors was assumed, possibly incorrectly. Relative to the roughly 690-donor mean, N-insertions were reportedly fewer in an Asian-associated ancestry cluster in a later analysis.

The PCR ran on 60 Vbeta and 13 Jbeta primers. The method was immunoSEQ multiplex PCR; TCRdb's version includes in-frame clones alone and lacks a portion of them. Of over 200,000 clones in the sample, about four fifths were seen once. Specimen: PBMCs. The clonotype comes from a woman aged 40 to 50 in good health and CMV-seropositive.

Written as DNA, the CDR3 is TGTGCCAGCAGTCTTACCGGGACAGCCCTACAAGAGACCCAGTACTTC. It is translated as CASSLTGTALQETQYF. V and J are TRBV7-7 and TRBJ2-5; 7 bases are shared with TRBD1. Germline values: CDR1 SSHAT, CDR2 FNYEAQ (reference sequence). Trimming removed 6 bases from V and 2 bases from J; junction bases left unmatched: 12. The CDR3 length is 16 residues.